The 31 T cell receptor beta chains in this list originate from one sample, sequenced in a study of shared clonotypes between healthy human individuals. The data were produced by immunoSEQ multiplex PCR, yet TCRdb's version contains in-frame clones alone and is incomplete. The table includes hundreds of thousands of clones, more than 70% detected once. Sequencing used memory CD4+ T cells sorted from blood. Subset defined: CD45RA-negative fraction. These receptors were collected from a woman in her thirties in good health.

The chain has TRBV19 and TRBJ1-3; D possibly corresponds to TRBD1 (5 bases). Germline values: CDR1 LNHDA, CDR2 SQIVND (reference sequence). V shed 7 bases and J shed 0 bases, with 16 bases lying between them. CDR3 length: 16 amino acids. The CDR3 is CASKPGTADSGNTIYF. The CDR3 nucleotides read TGTGCCAGTAAACCGGGGACGGCTGACTCTGGAAACACCATATATTTT.

The J gene is TRBJ2-1, the V gene TRBV11-2; 13 bases match TRBD2. This CDR3 spans 16 amino acids. Trimming removed 4 bases from V and 6 bases from J; junction bases left unmatched: 6. CDR1 is SGHAT, CDR2 FQNNGV, per germline. Written as DNA, the CDR3 is TGTGCCAGCAGCTCCCCGGGACTAGCGGGACCCAATGAGCAGTTCTTC. Translation gives CASSSPGLAGPNEQFF.

The genes are TRBV4-2 and TRBJ1-5; maybe TRBD1 (6 bases). Trimming removed 5 bases from V and 7 bases from J, with 18 bases in between. Germline V gene sequence: CDR1 LGHNA, CDR2 YNFKEQ. The CDR3 consists of 15 residues. The CDR3 sequence: CASSLALQGRQPQHF. The CDR3, as DNA: TGTGCCAGCAGCTTAGCGCTCCAGGGGAGGCAGCCCCAGCATTTT.

This sequence joins TRBV19 and TRBJ1-1, with D possibly being TRBD1 (5 bases). This CDR3 spans 14 amino acids. The germline CDR1 and CDR2 sequences are LNHDA and SQIVND (reference sequence). V gave up 7 bases and J gave up 0 bases, with 12 bases separating them. The CDR3 nucleotides are TGTGCCAGTATGAGGGGCCCACTGAACACTGAAGCTTTCTTT. It encodes CASMRGPLNTEAFF. Filled out from reference TRBV19 and TRBJ1-1, the complete variable domain reads DGGITQSPKYLFRKEGQNVTLSCEQNLNHDAMYWYRQDPGQGLRLIYYSQIVNDFQKGDIAEGYSVSREKKESFPLTVTSAQKNPTAFYLCASMRGPLNTEAFFGQGTRLTVV.

This clone was seen only a few times. The gene calls are TRBV19 and TRBJ2-1; D not resolved. Trimming stripped 5 bases from V and 0 bases from J, with 14 bases between. The CDR3 has 16 residues. Germline V gene lookup returns CDR1 LNHDA and CDR2 SQIVND (reference sequence). The CDR3 sequence: CASSGGLFSSYNEQFF. The CDR3 DNA follows: TGTGCCAGTAGTGGCGGCCTTTTTAGCTCCTACAATGAGCAGTTCTTC. The whole variable domain, remainder taken from reference TRBV19 and TRBJ2-1, is DGGITQSPKYLFRKEGQNVTLSCEQNLNHDAMYWYRQDPGQGLRLIYYSQIVNDFQKGDIAEGYSVSREKKESFPLTVTSAQKNPTAFYLCASSGGLFSSYNEQFFGPGTRLTVL.

This clone has just one count. The V gene is TRBV5-4, the J gene TRBJ2-1; a possible D gene is TRBD2 (5 bases). Trimming shortened V by 2 bases and J by 4 bases, and 13 bases separated the two germline ends. This CDR3 has 15 residues. The germline V gene has CDR1 SGHNT and CDR2 YYREEE (reference sequence). The CDR3 sequence is CASSFLPGLYNEQFF. Written as DNA, the CDR3 is TGTGCCAGCAGCTTCTTACCCGGACTGTACAATGAGCAGTTCTTC.

This rearrangement joins TRBV19 to TRBJ2-3, with D unclear. CDR1 is LNHDA and CDR2 is SQIVND in the germline V gene (reference sequence). Trimming took 3 bases from V and 5 from J, leaving 6 bases between them. This CDR3 comprises 12 residues. The CDR3 bases are TGTGCCAGTAGTATGGTGGAAGATACGCAGTATTTT. The encoded protein is CASSMVEDTQYF.

This clone is a singleton in its sample. V and J are TRBV5-1 and TRBJ1-4, with 7 bases that match TRBD1. The ends lost 0 bases at V and 6 bases at J; junction bases unmatched: 5. CDR1 and CDR2 (germline): SGHRS, YFSETQ. This CDR3 comprises 15 residues. The CDR3 reads CASSLADRDHEKLFF. CDR3 sequence (DNA): TGCGCCAGCAGCTTGGCCGACAGGGATCATGAAAAACTGTTTTTT.

This clone was seen a handful of times. The V gene is TRBV5-4, the J gene TRBJ2-2, with D possibly matching TRBD1 (5 bases). Trimming removed 6 bases at V and 2 bases at J, with 8 bases between. CDR1 is SGHNT and CDR2 is YYREEE in the germline V gene (reference sequence). This CDR3 spans 13 amino acids. CDR3 sequence: CASNRKNTGELFF. As DNA, the CDR3 is TGTGCCAGCAACAGGAAAAACACCGGGGAGCTGTTTTTT.

V gene TRBV10-2 combines with J gene TRBJ1-1; D is ambiguous. Trimming left V 5 bases short and J 0 bases short, with 13 bases between. The CDR3 length is 15 residues. CDR1 is WSHSY and CDR2 is SAAADI in the germline V gene. CDR3 in DNA: TGCGCCAGCAGTTCCCTAGGGTCGGTGAACACTGAAGCTTTCTTT. Its protein product is CASSSLGSVNTEAFF.

This clone came up a few times. The gene calls are TRBV28 and TRBJ2-1; D is unclear. CDR3 length equals 15 residues. Trimming shortened V by 5 bases and J by 6 bases, and 17 bases separated the two germline ends. CDR1 and CDR2 from the germline V gene are MDHEN and SYDVKM. The CDR3 spells CASSGSRALGNEQFF. CDR3 nucleotide sequence: TGTGCCAGCAGTGGATCCCGGGCCCTGGGCAATGAGCAGTTCTTC.

The chain combines TRBV4-1 with TRBJ1-3; 9 positions match TRBD1. This CDR3 has 16 amino acids. The V gene end was trimmed by 1 base and the J gene end by 7 bases; junction bases not matched to a gene: 8. Germline CDR1 is MGHRA and CDR2 is YSYEKL. CDR3 in amino acids: CASSQVLGQGLNTIYF. For the CDR3, the DNA is TGCGCCAGCAGCCAAGTATTGGGACAGGGCTTGAACACCATATATTTT.

The CDR3 loop reads CASSPRGGDNEKLFF. CDR3 nucleotide sequence: TGTGCCAGCAGCCCACGTGGGGGCGATAATGAAAAACTGTTTTTT. This chain uses TRBV9 with TRBJ1-4; D may be TRBD1 (6 bases). The CDR3 covers 15 residues. The V gene lost 4 bases and the J gene lost 4 bases, with 14 bases spanning the gap. Germline CDR1 SGDLS, CDR2 YYNGEE.

Note on this clone: The sample holds other DNA sequences that translate to the same CDR3. CDR3 nucleotides: TGTGCCAGCAGTATTAAGGGGACCCAGTACTTC. This encodes CASSIKGTQYF. The chain is built from TRBV28 and TRBJ2-5; D is undetermined. In germline, CDR1 is MDHEN, CDR2 SYDVKM. The V gene lost 5 bases and the J gene lost 7 bases, with 8 bases spanning the gap. CDR3 length equals 11 residues. Full variable domain (outside the CDR3, taken from reference TRBV28 and TRBJ2-5): DVKVTQSSRYLVKRTGEKVFLECVQDMDHENMFWYRQDPGLGLRLIYFSYDVKMKEKGDIPEGYSVSREKKERFSLILESASTNQTSMYLCASSIKGTQYFGPGTRLLVL.

This chain uses TRBV6-1 with TRBJ2-1; 7 bases fit TRBD2. Germline V CDR1 and CDR2: MNHNS, SASEGT. The CDR3 covers 13 residues. The V gene end was trimmed by 7 bases and the J gene end by 6 bases; junction bases not matched to a gene: 6. The DNA for the CDR3 is TGTGCCAGCATCCGGGAGGCCTTCAATGAGCAGTTCTTC. This codes for CASIREAFNEQFF.

The chain is built from TRBV5-6 and TRBJ2-5, with D perhaps matching TRBD1 (5 bases). The CDR3 runs 16 residues. Between the trimmed V and J ends, which lost 1 base and 2 bases, there was a span of 15 bases. Per germline, CDR1 SGHDT and CDR2 YYEEEE. The CDR3 DNA sequence: TGTGCCAGCAGCTTGATGGCAGGGATCGTGCAAGAGACCCAGTACTTC. Protein sequence: CASSLMAGIVQETQYF.

The chain recombines TRBV7-9 with TRBJ1-2; D ambiguous. V lost 1 base, J lost 5 bases, and 11 bases lay in between. CDR3 length equals 14 residues. From germline, CDR1 is SEHNR and CDR2 FQNEAQ (reference sequence). The CDR3 DNA follows: TGTGCCAGCAGCTTAGTTCTCAGCGCTTATGGCTACACCTTC. Protein sequence: CASSLVLSAYGYTF.

V is TRBV18 and J is TRBJ2-7; D gene unclear. The CDR3 spans 13 residues. V lost 0 bases, J lost 5 bases, and 8 bases lay in between. Germline CDR1 reads KGHSH; CDR2 reads LQKENI. The CDR3 protein is CASSPPALNEQYF. The CDR3 DNA follows: TGTGCCAGCTCACCACCGGCTCTAAACGAGCAGTACTTC.

The chain joins TRBV6-4 to TRBJ2-2, with 7 bases identical to TRBD2. This CDR3 has 15 residues. J lost 6 bases, V lost 2 bases, and 6 bases had no gene match. Germline loops: CDR1 MRHNA, CDR2 SNTAGT. The CDR3 region has the DNA TGTGCCAGCAGTGACCAGCGGGACTGGTCCGGGGAGCTGTTTTTT. Encoded protein: CASSDQRDWSGELFF.

The CDR3 reads CASSQPQQRKSGSYNEQFF. The CDR3 DNA is TGTGCCAGCAGCCAGCCACAGCAGCGAAAGAGCGGCTCCTACAATGAGCAGTTCTTC. The chain recombines TRBV4-2 with TRBJ2-1; a weak D match, TRBD2 (5 bases). Trimming cost V 3 bases and J 0 bases, with 21 bases left between them. CDR3 length equals 19 residues. Germline CDR1 reads LGHNA; CDR2 reads YNFKEQ.

About this clone itself: The sample carries other DNA sequences with the same CDR3. The V call is TRBV18, the J call TRBJ1-1, with no clear D. This CDR3 has 13 amino acids. CDR1 and CDR2 from the germline V gene are KGHSH and LQKENI. V lost 3 bases, J lost 1 base, and 6 bases lay in between. CDR3 in amino acids: CASSPSSNTEAFF. Here the CDR3 DNA reads TGTGCCAGCTCACCTTCATCGAACACTGAAGCTTTCTTT.

This clone was detected a few times. This chain joins TRBV7-8 and TRBJ1-5; D perhaps matches TRBD1 (5 bases). This CDR3 comprises 15 residues. Per germline, CDR1 SGHVS and CDR2 FQNEAQ. The germline V and J ends were trimmed by 1 base and 6 bases, with 13 bases remaining between them. The CDR3 reads CASSLDRGTGQPQHF. The CDR3 DNA sequence: TGTGCCAGCAGCTTAGATCGGGGGACGGGTCAGCCCCAGCATTTT.

The V gene is TRBV5-4, the J gene TRBJ1-1; D unresolved. Trimming took 3 bases from V and 0 from J, leaving 9 bases between them. Germline CDR1 reads SGHNT; CDR2 reads YYREEE (reference sequence). The CDR3 length is 14 residues. This CDR3 reads CASSSRDMNTEAFF. DNA for the CDR3: TGTGCCAGCAGCTCCCGAGATATGAACACTGAAGCTTTCTTT. Full variable domain (rest looked up from reference TRBV5-4 and TRBJ1-1): ETGVTQSPTHLIKTRGQQVTLRCSSQSGHNTVSWYQQALGQGPQFIFQYYREEENGRGNFPPRFSGLQFPNYSSELNVNALELDDSALYLCASSSRDMNTEAFFGQGTRLTVV.

This clone showed up just a few times. The J gene is TRBJ1-2, the V gene TRBV30; D perhaps matches TRBD1 (5 bases). The V gene lost 4 bases and the J gene lost 7 bases, with 16 bases spanning the gap. CDR1 and CDR2 from the germline V gene are GTSNPN and SVGIG (reference sequence). CDR3 size: 13 residues. DNA for the CDR3: TGTGCCTGGAATACGGATTCTGGGGGTGGCTACACCTTC. Its protein is CAWNTDSGGGYTF. Looking up the rest from reference TRBV30 and TRBJ1-2 gives the full variable domain: SQTIHQWPATLVQPVGSPLSLECTVEGTSNPNLYWYRQAAGRGLQLLFYSVGIGQISSEVPQNLSASRPQDRQFILSSKKLLLSDSGFYLCAWNTDSGGGYTFGSGTRLTVV.

This clone came up once. The V call is TRBV28, the J call TRBJ2-7; 7 positions agree with TRBD2. There are 13 residues in the CDR3. J gave up 5 bases and V 5 bases, and 6 bases lay outside the gene matches. The germline CDR1 and CDR2 sequences are MDHEN and SYDVKM. For the CDR3, the DNA is TGTGCCAGCAGTCCGGGAGGTATCGACGAGCAGTACTTC. This codes for CASSPGGIDEQYF.

This chain joins TRBV9 and TRBJ2-3, with 8 bases fitting TRBD1. Germline CDR1 reads SGDLS; CDR2 reads YYNGEE. The trim removed 2 bases at V and 5 bases at J, leaving 7 bases unmatched. This CDR3 is built from 15 residues. This chain's CDR3 is CASSVGTGGIDTQYF. DNA of the CDR3: TGTGCCAGCAGCGTTGGGACAGGAGGAATAGATACGCAGTATTTT.

The rearrangement uses TRBV4-2 and TRBJ1-3; TRBD1 might be the D (5 bases). The CDR3 length is 18 residues. The V end lost 3 bases, the J end lost 0 bases, and 18 bases lay between the germline ends. The germline V gene has CDR1 LGHNA and CDR2 YNFKEQ. CDR3 sequence (DNA): TGTGCCAGCAGCCAGCCTAGTCGCGGACACCACTCTGGAAACACCATATATTTT. Its translation is CASSQPSRGHHSGNTIYF.

This clone was seen only a few times. The chain uses TRBV6-6 and TRBJ2-1; D ambiguous. This CDR3 is 13 amino acids long. Germline CDR1 MNHNY, CDR2 SVGAGI (reference sequence). Trimming pared 2 bases from V and 5 bases from J, leaving 7 bases between. The CDR3, as DNA: TGTGCCAGCAGTTACGACGGAGACAATGAGCAGTTCTTC. Translated: CASSYDGDNEQFF.

The V gene is TRBV6-6, the J gene TRBJ1-2, with 10 positions matching TRBD1. Trimming at V came to 6 bases and at J to 4 bases, leaving 5 bases not matched to a gene. The germline V gene encodes CDR1 MNHNY and CDR2 SVGAGI (reference sequence). The CDR3 is 14 residues long. The CDR3 region has the DNA TGTGCCAGCAGGACCGGGACAGGGGCCTATGGCTACACCTTC. Amino acid sequence: CASRTGTGAYGYTF.

This clone came up many times. The chain joins TRBV18 to TRBJ1-1; D remains ambiguous. V shed 3 bases and J shed 2 bases, with 13 bases lying between them. The CDR3 extends over 15 amino acids. Germline-derived CDR1 and CDR2 are KGHSH and LQKENI. CDR3 amino acids: CASSPTDRINTEAFF. The CDR3 DNA reads TGTGCCAGCTCACCGACCGACCGAATAAACACTGAAGCTTTCTTT.

The V and J genes are TRBV10-2 and TRBJ2-1; 9 nucleotides line up with TRBD2. The length of the CDR3 is 16 residues. Germline-derived CDR1 and CDR2 are WSHSY and SAAADI. V lost 3 bases to trimming and J lost 7 bases; unmatched junction nucleotides: 10. The CDR3 region is CASSDPSGVGWNEQFF. Written as DNA, the CDR3 is TGCGCCAGCAGTGACCCTAGCGGGGTGGGGTGGAATGAGCAGTTCTTC.